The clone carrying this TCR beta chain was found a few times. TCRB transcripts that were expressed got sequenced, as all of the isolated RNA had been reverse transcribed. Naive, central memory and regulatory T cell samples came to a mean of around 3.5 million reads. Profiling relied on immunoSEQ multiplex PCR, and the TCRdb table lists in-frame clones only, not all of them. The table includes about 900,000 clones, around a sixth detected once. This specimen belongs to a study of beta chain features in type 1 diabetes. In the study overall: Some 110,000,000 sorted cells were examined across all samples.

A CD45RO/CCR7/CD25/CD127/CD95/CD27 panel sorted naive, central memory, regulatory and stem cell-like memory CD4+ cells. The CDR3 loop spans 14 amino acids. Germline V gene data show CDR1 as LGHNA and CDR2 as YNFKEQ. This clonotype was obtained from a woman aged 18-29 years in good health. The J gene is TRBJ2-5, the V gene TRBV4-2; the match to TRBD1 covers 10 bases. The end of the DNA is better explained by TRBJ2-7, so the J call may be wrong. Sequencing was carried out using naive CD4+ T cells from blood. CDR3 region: CASSHAGQGNEQYF. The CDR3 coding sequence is TGTGCCAGCAGCCACGCGGGACAGGGGAACGAGCAGTACTTC.